This T cell receptor beta chain was sequenced during a study of T cell changes during pregnancy in multiple sclerosis. Only in-frame clones appear in the TCRdb table, and some are missing; sequencing was by immunoSEQ multiplex PCR. This sample has under 80,000 clones, with 85% to 95% found just once. V lost 2 bases to trimming and J lost 2 bases; unmatched junction nucleotides: 6. The CDR3 is 16 amino acids. The V gene's germline CDR1 is MNHEY and CDR2 SVGAGI. The chain carries TRBV6-5 and TRBJ2-7; 10 bases are shared with TRBD2. Specimen: peripheral blood, collected before pregnancy. This receptor was identified in a female donor with multiple sclerosis, enrolled in a pregnancy study. In nucleotides, the CDR3 is TGTGCCAGCAGTTACCAAACAGCGGGAGGGCCCTACGAGCAGTACTTC. It yields the protein CASSYQTAGGPYEQYF.